The 3 T cell receptor beta chains in this list originate from one sample, sequenced in a study of cytomegalovirus exposure and HLA in healthy donors. Vbeta (60) and Jbeta (13) primers were used in the PCR. Using immunoSEQ multiplex PCR, the repertoire was profiled, and TCRdb retains in-frame clones only, with some absent. The sample lists approximately 150,000 clones, approximately 82% occurring once. Sequenced material: PBMCs. These receptors originate from a man aged 40-49 years in good health and CMV-seronegative.

The chain is built from TRBV11-2 and TRBJ2-5; 7 bases map to TRBD2. CDR1 SGHAT and CDR2 FQNNGV come from the germline V gene. Germline trimming cut 2 bases from V and 2 bases from J; bases unmatched to any gene: 5. This CDR3 contains 15 residues. The DNA of the CDR3 is TGTGCCAGCAGCTTATTGGGGGGGGTACAAGAGACCCAGTACTTC. Translated, it gives CASSLLGGVQETQYF.

The chain carries TRBV7-3 and TRBJ2-3; the D gene is possibly TRBD2 (6 bases). Germline values: CDR1 SGHTA, CDR2 FQGTGA. This CDR3 has 15 residues. The V and J ends lost 1 base and 0 bases respectively, with 8 bases between them. The CDR3 DNA reads as TGTGCCAGCAGCTTAATAGGGACTAGCACAGATACGCAGTATTTT. It encodes CASSLIGTSTDTQYF.

This sequence joins TRBV2 and TRBJ2-7; 8 nucleotides match TRBD1. Germline CDR1 reads SNHLY; CDR2 reads FYNNEI. The CDR3 runs 13 residues. This chain's CDR3 is CAAGRQGLYEQYF. CDR3 nucleotide sequence: TGTGCAGCAGGCCGACAGGGGCTCTACGAGCAGTACTTC. Supplemented by reference TRBV2 and TRBJ2-7, the full variable domain reads EPEVTQTPSHQVTQMGQEVILRCVPISNHLYFYWYRQILGQKVEFLVSFYNNEISEKSEIFDDQFSVERPDGSNFTLKIRSTKLEDSAMYFCAAGRQGLYEQYFGPGTRLTVT.